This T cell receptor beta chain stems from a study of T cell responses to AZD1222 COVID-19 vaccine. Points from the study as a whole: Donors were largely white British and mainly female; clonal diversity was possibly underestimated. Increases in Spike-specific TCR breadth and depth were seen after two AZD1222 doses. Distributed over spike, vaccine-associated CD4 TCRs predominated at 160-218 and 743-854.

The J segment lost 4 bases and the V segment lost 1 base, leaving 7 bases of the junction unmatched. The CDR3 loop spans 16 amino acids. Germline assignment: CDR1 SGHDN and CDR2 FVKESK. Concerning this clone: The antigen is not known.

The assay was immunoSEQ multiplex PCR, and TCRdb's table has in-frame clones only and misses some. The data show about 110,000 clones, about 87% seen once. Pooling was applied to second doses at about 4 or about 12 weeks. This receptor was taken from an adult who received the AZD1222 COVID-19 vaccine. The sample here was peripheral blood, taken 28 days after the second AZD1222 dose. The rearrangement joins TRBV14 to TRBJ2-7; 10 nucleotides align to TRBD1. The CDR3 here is CASSQGQTGGKYEQYF. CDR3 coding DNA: TGTGCCAGCAGCCAAGGGCAGACAGGGGGCAAGTACGAGCAGTACTTC.